These 31 T cell receptor beta chains were sequenced from one sample in a study of OX40 agonist ivuxolimab in advanced cancers. The method was immunoSEQ multiplex PCR; TCRdb's version includes in-frame clones alone and lacks a portion of them. Among about 100,000 clones, 94% were seen once, and the ten largest hold approximately 2.4%. Here the sequenced sample was CD4+ or CD8+ T cells sorted from blood, taken in a trial of the OX40 agonist ivuxolimab. Every receptor here comes from an adult with an advanced solid tumor such as melanoma, head and neck, liver or kidney cancer.

The V call is TRBV11-2, the J call TRBJ2-2; D ambiguous. V shed 3 bases and J shed 1 base, with 6 bases lying between them. Germline V CDR1 and CDR2: SGHAT, FQNNGV. The CDR3 extends over 14 amino acids. The CDR3 reads CASSLWQNTGELFF. The CDR3 bases are TGTGCCAGCAGCTTGTGGCAGAACACCGGGGAGCTGTTTTTT.

The rearrangement links TRBV9 to TRBJ2-1; 11 nucleotides align to TRBD2. V dropped 3 bases and J dropped 9; count of bases not matched to a gene: 11. This CDR3 region has 16 residues. The germline CDR1 and CDR2 sequences are SGDLS and YYNGEE. The CDR3 DNA sequence: TGTGCCAGCAGCGCTGTTAGCGGGAGGGCTATCGGTGAGCAGTTCTTC. This translates into CASSAVSGRAIGEQFF.

This clone has only one observation. The chain couples TRBV27 to TRBJ2-7, with D hard to call. Germline assignment: CDR1 MNHEY and CDR2 SMNVEV (reference sequence). The CDR3 is 14 residues long. Trimming took off 3 bases at V and 1 base at J, with 10 bases between the two ends. CDR3 sequence reads: CASSFGGLSYEQYF. The DNA of the CDR3 is TGTGCCAGCAGTTTTGGCGGTCTTTCCTACGAGCAGTACTTC.

V is TRBV5-8 and J is TRBJ2-1; D is uncertain. CDR1 is SGHTS, CDR2 YDEGEE, per germline. Trimming removed 1 base from V and 4 bases from J, with 9 bases in between. The CDR3 runs 14 residues. This CDR3 reads CASSLFGFYNEQFF. CDR3 DNA sequence: TGTGCCAGCAGCTTGTTCGGGTTTTACAATGAGCAGTTCTTC.

This chain links TRBV18 with TRBJ1-2; perhaps TRBD1 as D (6 bases). The length of the CDR3 is 12 residues. Germline lookup yields CDR1 KGHSH and CDR2 LQKENI. Trimming stripped 6 bases from V and 3 bases from J, with 8 bases between. The CDR3 region has the DNA TGTGCCAGCTCGGGACAAGACTATGGCTACACCTTC. It translates to CASSGQDYGYTF.

This clone was counted a few times. The rearrangement links TRBV11-2 to TRBJ2-7; maybe TRBD2 (6 bases). CDR1 and CDR2 (germline): SGHAT, FQNNGV. V lost 3 bases to trimming and J lost 0 bases, with 12 bases between them. This CDR3 region has 15 residues. As DNA, the CDR3 is TGTGCCAGCAGCTTGGGGGGAGGCATCTCCTACGAGCAGTACTTC. Its protein is CASSLGGGISYEQYF.

The chain joins TRBV7-6 to TRBJ2-1; 12 bases agree with TRBD2. Germline-derived CDR1 and CDR2 are SGHVS and FNYEAQ. This CDR3 has 17 amino acids. V lost 4 bases and J lost 9; bases outside the gene matches: 13. CDR3 sequence reads: CASSYRLAGAQLGEQFF. CDR3 coding DNA: TGTGCCAGCAGCTACCGACTAGCGGGAGCCCAATTGGGTGAGCAGTTCTTC.

The genes are TRBV27 and TRBJ2-3; TRBD2 aligns across 11 bases. V shed 5 bases, J shed 4 bases, and the junction held 8 bases outside the gene matches. This CDR3 contains 16 residues. Germline V CDR1 and CDR2: MNHEY, SMNVEV (reference sequence). DNA for the CDR3: TGTGCCAGCAGTCCCCTTTTAGCGGGGGGGCCAGATACGCAGTATTTT. This sequence encodes CASSPLLAGGPDTQYF.

V usage is TRBV9 and J usage is TRBJ2-3; 11 positions agree with TRBD2. The CDR3 totals 12 residues. CDR1 is SGDLS and CDR2 is YYNGEE in the germline V gene. With V trimmed by 8 bases and J by 6 bases, 2 bases remained unmatched. The CDR3 spells CASGLAGDTQYF. The CDR3, as DNA: TGTGCCAGTGGACTAGCGGGCGATACGCAGTATTTT.

The chain recombines TRBV6-6 with TRBJ2-1; TRBD2 matches 8 bases. This CDR3 spans 14 amino acids. The germline gives CDR1 MNHNY, CDR2 SVGAGI (reference sequence). V shed 5 bases and J 5 bases; nucleotides not matched to a gene: 5. The CDR3 region has the DNA TGTGCCAGCAGTCCGGGACTAGGGCACAATGAGCAGTTCTTC. Translation: CASSPGLGHNEQFF.

The J gene is TRBJ2-3, the V gene TRBV15, with D perhaps assigned TRBD1 or TRBD2 (6 bases each). Trimming removed 10 bases from V and 0 bases from J, with 14 bases in between. The CDR3 is 14 residues long. Per the germline V gene, CDR1 is LNHNV and CDR2 is YYDKDF (reference sequence). The CDR3 region is CAIRGRKSTDTQYF. The DNA for the CDR3 is TGTGCCATAAGGGGGAGGAAAAGCACAGATACGCAGTATTTT. The variable domain in full, completed from reference TRBV15 and TRBJ2-3, reads DAMVIQNPRYQVTQFGKPVTLSCSQTLNHNVMYWYQQKSSQAPKLLFHYYDKDFNNEADTPDNFQSRRPNTSFCFLDIRSPGLGDTAMYLCAIRGRKSTDTQYFGPGTRLTVL.

The chain couples TRBV14 to TRBJ2-1; 7 bases are shared with TRBD2. Germline CDR1 SGHDN, CDR2 FVKESK. The CDR3 extends over 15 amino acids. V lost 3 bases and J lost 4; bases outside the gene matches: 6. The DNA for the CDR3 is TGTGCCAGCAGCCACCCGACTAGCTCTTACAATGAGCAGTTCTTC. As protein: CASSHPTSSYNEQFF. Using reference TRBV14 and TRBJ2-1 for the parts outside the CDR3, the full variable domain is EAGVTQFPSHSVIEKGQTVTLRCDPISGHDNLYWYRRVMGKEIKFLLHFVKESKQDESGMPNNRFLAERTGGTYSTLKVQPAELEDSGVYFCASSHPTSSYNEQFFGPGTRLTVL.

The chain joins TRBV6-5 to TRBJ2-1; 9 nucleotides agree with TRBD2. Germline CDR1 reads MNHEY; CDR2 reads SVGAGI. This CDR3 has 14 residues. V gave up 6 bases and J gave up 5 bases; unmatched junction bases: 5. For the CDR3, the DNA is TGTGCCAGCAGGGGGATAGCGGGAGACAATGAGCAGTTCTTC. This codes for CASRGIAGDNEQFF.

V gene TRBV6-5 combines with J gene TRBJ2-2; D ambiguous. Germline V gene sequence: CDR1 MNHEY, CDR2 SVGAGI. The CDR3 is made up of 13 amino acids. The V end lost 2 bases, the J end lost 6 bases, and 7 bases lay between the germline ends. CDR3 coding DNA: TGTGCCAGCAGTTACACGCGGTCCGGGGAGCTGTTTTTT. The encoded protein is CASSYTRSGELFF.

The chain employs TRBV5-1 and TRBJ1-1; tentatively, D is TRBD1 (6 bases). The length of the CDR3 is 13 residues. The germline gives CDR1 SGHRS, CDR2 YFSETQ. The germline V and J ends were trimmed by 2 bases and 6 bases, with 11 bases remaining between them. The CDR3: CASSLTGSAEAFF. The CDR3 nucleotides read TGCGCCAGCAGCTTAACAGGGAGCGCTGAAGCTTTCTTT.

The rearrangement uses TRBV19 and TRBJ2-1; unclear D gene. The CDR3 runs to 15 residues. Germline V CDR1 and CDR2: LNHDA, SQIVND (reference sequence). With 7 bases removed from V and 0 bases from J, the gap between germline ends came to 13 bases. This CDR3 is CASNLALSSYNEQFF. CDR3 in DNA: TGTGCCAGTAACTTAGCACTTAGCTCCTACAATGAGCAGTTCTTC.

J is TRBJ2-7 and V is TRBV18, with TRBD1 as a possible D gene (5 bases). Trimming took 4 bases from V and 6 from J, leaving 7 bases between them. This CDR3 region has 11 residues. Per the germline V gene, CDR1 is KGHSH and CDR2 is LQKENI. The CDR3 sequence is CASSLGAEQYF. CDR3 in DNA: TGTGCCAGCTCACTAGGGGCCGAGCAGTACTTC.

CDR3 bases: TGTGCCAGCAGTTTGAACCCAGGGGGCTATGGCTACACCTTC. Translation gives CASSLNPGGYGYTF. The rearrangement joins TRBV27 to TRBJ1-2, with 7 bases identical to TRBD1. J gave up 4 bases and V 3 bases, and 5 bases lay outside the gene matches. CDR1 and CDR2 from the germline V gene are MNHEY and SMNVEV (reference sequence). There are 14 residues in the CDR3.

The chain is built from TRBV10-1 and TRBJ1-5; D is uncertain. Trimming stripped 3 bases from V and 1 base from J, with 16 bases between. This CDR3 is built from 17 residues. Germline CDR1 WNHNN, CDR2 SYGVQD (reference sequence). CDR3 in DNA: TGCGCCAGCAGTGACCCTTCATCTGCACGGAGCAATCAGCCCCAGCATTTT. It specifies CASSDPSSARSNQPQHF.

V and J are TRBV11-2 and TRBJ2-1; 9 nucleotides match TRBD1. Germline V gene sequence: CDR1 SGHAT, CDR2 FQNNGV. The J segment lost 4 bases and the V segment lost 8 bases, leaving 6 bases of the junction unmatched. The CDR3 length is 14 residues. CDR3: CASSWDRAYNEQFF. CDR3 nucleotide sequence: TGTGCCAGCTCTTGGGACAGGGCTTACAATGAGCAGTTCTTC.

This CDR3 reads CASSPWDQKTGELFF. For the CDR3, the DNA is TGCGCCAGCAGCCCATGGGACCAAAAGACCGGGGAGCTGTTTTTT. This chain uses TRBV5-1 with TRBJ2-2; D might be TRBD1 or TRBD2, each matching 5 bases. Looked up from germline, CDR1 is SGHRS and CDR2 is YFSETQ. Trimming shortened V by 4 bases and J by 5 bases, and 15 bases separated the two germline ends. CDR3 length: 15 residues.

As regards this clone: The sample carries other DNA sequences with the same CDR3. The chain combines TRBV5-4 with TRBJ2-2; D ambiguous. Per the germline V gene, CDR1 is SGHNT and CDR2 is YYREEE (reference sequence). Trimming stripped 0 bases from V and 6 bases from J, with 0 bases between. The CDR3 extends over 11 amino acids. In DNA form, the CDR3 reads TGTGCCAGCAGCTTGGCCGGGGAGCTGTTTTTT. Translated, it gives CASSLAGELFF.

The CDR3 DNA reads TGCGCCAGCAGCCAAGGTTCAGGCCTAGAGCAGTACTTC. It encodes CASSQGSGLEQYF. The J gene is TRBJ2-7, the V gene TRBV4-3; D ambiguous. V was trimmed by 1 base and J by 7 bases, leaving 11 bases between them. Germline V lookup: CDR1 LGHNA, CDR2 YSLEER. The CDR3 covers 13 residues.

CDR3 sequence (DNA): TGTGCCAGCAGTTTAGGTGGGAGGGGGGCAGATACGCAGTATTTT. As protein: CASSLGGRGADTQYF. The gene calls are TRBV27 and TRBJ2-3; TRBD2 is a possible D gene (7 bases). V was shortened by 2 bases and J by 4 bases, with 13 bases between the two germline ends. The CDR3 is 15 amino acids. Germline CDR1 is MNHEY and CDR2 is SMNVEV (reference sequence).

This chain links TRBV5-1 with TRBJ2-5, with 13 bases fitting TRBD2. This CDR3 spans 20 amino acids. Per the germline V gene, CDR1 is SGHRS and CDR2 is YFSETQ. V shed 0 bases, J shed 2 bases, and the junction held 13 bases outside the gene matches. The CDR3 coding sequence is TGCGCCAGCAGCTTGGACGGCCAACTAGCGGGGGGGTTAGTACAAGAGACCCAGTACTTC. It encodes CASSLDGQLAGGLVQETQYF.

The chain recombines TRBV7-2 with TRBJ2-7, with D maybe TRBD1 (5 bases). Per germline, CDR1 SGHTA and CDR2 FQGNSA. The CDR3 covers 14 residues. Trimming took 1 base from V and 4 from J, leaving 11 bases between them. This chain's CDR3 is CASSLGMGRYEQYF. The DNA for the CDR3 is TGTGCCAGCAGCTTAGGGATGGGGCGGTACGAGCAGTACTTC.

CDR3 coding DNA: TGTGCCAGCAGCTTCCGGGACAGGGGTTACAATGAGCAGTTCTTC. Residues: CASSFRDRGYNEQFF. The rearrangement joins TRBV5-4 to TRBJ2-1; 10 positions match TRBD1. The V gene's germline CDR1 is SGHNT and CDR2 YYREEE (reference sequence). The CDR3 extends over 15 amino acids. J gave up 4 bases and V 2 bases, and 3 bases lay outside the gene matches.

The chain couples TRBV9 to TRBJ2-1; 7 bases are a match to TRBD2. Germline assignment: CDR1 SGDLS and CDR2 YYNGEE. This CDR3 contains 15 residues. V shed 2 bases, J shed 2 bases, and the junction held 4 bases outside the gene matches. Written as DNA, the CDR3 is TGTGCCAGCAGCGTCGAGACTAGCCCCTACAATGAGCAGTTCTTC. Amino acid sequence: CASSVETSPYNEQFF.

The chain links TRBV5-6 to TRBJ1-1; no definite D call. Trimming removed 1 base from V and 7 bases from J, with 14 bases in between. From germline, CDR1 is SGHDT and CDR2 YYEEEE. The CDR3 sequence is 14 residues long. CDR3 sequence: CASSLMVAFGEAFF. The CDR3, as DNA: TGTGCCAGCAGCTTGATGGTGGCCTTTGGTGAAGCTTTCTTT.

The rearrangement links TRBV4-3 to TRBJ1-6; D remains unclear. Trimming removed 0 bases from V and 7 bases from J, with 19 bases in between. This CDR3 region has 18 residues. Germline CDR1 reads LGHNA; CDR2 reads YSLEER. DNA for the CDR3: TGCGCCAGCAGCCAAGATGACTTGGGCAATGTCCCGAATTCACCCCTCCACTTT. Its protein is CASSQDDLGNVPNSPLHF.

This rearrangement joins TRBV9 to TRBJ2-3; D may be TRBD2 (5 bases). V lost 0 bases to trimming and J lost 7 bases, with 15 bases between them. This CDR3 contains 15 residues. Germline assignment: CDR1 SGDLS and CDR2 YYNGEE. The CDR3 region is CASSVDGGPINTQYF. DNA of the CDR3: TGTGCCAGCAGCGTAGACGGAGGACCCATAAATACGCAGTATTTT.